Detailed here is one T cell receptor beta chain. Its antigen remains unidentified. Germline V CDR1 and CDR2: SQVTM, ANQGSEA. The CDR3 length is 12 residues. V lost 7 bases and J lost 2, with 11 bases in between. This record belongs to a study of T cell repertoires in cytomegalovirus infection. Study overall: An indication of both CMV infection and matching HLA type came from public TCR beta signatures.

TCRdb independently ran MiXCR on the reads; one entry per CDR3 protein. The repertoire consists of about 480,000 distinct CDR3 sequences, with around 35% occurring once and the leading ten covering 15% to 20%. Study outcomes and limitations: Clonotypes of TCR beta that were HLA-C-restricted and CMV-specific dominated the ex vivo response.

The sequencing used cultured PBMCs, collected from culture after CMV antigen stimulation. The chain has TRBV29-1 and TRBJ1-1; maybe TRBD1 (6 bases). The TCR was taken from a human donor in good health (CMV status not recorded). Some clones in this sample may be carry-over from other donors' samples. In DNA form, the CDR3 reads TGCAGCGAACGACAGGATAACACTGAAGCTTTCTTT. Translating it yields CSERQDNTEAFF. Full variable domain (outside the CDR3, taken from reference TRBV29-1 and TRBJ1-1): SAVISQKPSRDICQRGTSLTIQCQVDSQVTMMFWYRQQPGQSLTLIATANQGSEATYESGFVIDKFPISRPNLTFSTLTVSNMSPEDSSIYLCSERQDNTEAFFGQGTRLTVV.